Shown below are 24 T cell receptor beta chains from a single sample sequenced in a study of beta chain features in type 1 diabetes. Findings and limits, study-wide: A moderate, significant TCRB CDR3 shortening appeared in type 1 diabetes across four CD4+ subsets.

Of the isolated RNA, all was reverse transcribed, and so the sequenced material was expressed TCRB transcripts. Profiled with immunoSEQ multiplex PCR; TCRdb holds only in-frame clones, not every one. The sample lists 600,000 or so clones, roughly 12% occurring once. No antigen has been assigned to these receptors. The source material was naive CD4+ T cells from blood. The receptors stem from a man aged 25-45 years with type 1 diabetes.

This clone was counted between two and nine times. The chain is built from TRBV7-9 and TRBJ1-2; D perhaps matches TRBD1 (5 bases). Germline CDR1 and CDR2: SEHNR and FQNEAQ (reference sequence). The CDR3 runs 13 residues. With 2 bases removed from V and 6 bases from J, the gap between germline ends came to 10 bases. The CDR3: CASSLMGGDGYTF. As DNA, the CDR3 is TGTGCCAGCAGCTTAATGGGGGGTGATGGCTACACCTTC.

The sample holds a few counts of this clone. This sequence joins TRBV4-3 and TRBJ1-4, with 9 bases matching TRBD1. The CDR3 sequence is 15 residues long. Germline V gene data show CDR1 as LGHNA and CDR2 as YSLEER. With V trimmed by 4 bases and J by 5 bases, 5 bases remained unmatched. The CDR3 DNA follows: TGCGCCAGCAGCCTCCAGACAGGGGGAAATGAAAAACTGTTTTTT. Translating gives CASSLQTGGNEKLFF.

The sample holds a few counts of this clone. The rearrangement links TRBV4-3 to TRBJ1-6, with D hard to call. The germline V gene encodes CDR1 LGHNA and CDR2 YSLEER. The CDR3 is made up of 13 amino acids. The V end lost 4 bases, the J end lost 7 bases, and 8 bases lay between the germline ends. The CDR3 region is CASSLNPNSPLHF. The CDR3 DNA reads TGCGCCAGCAGCCTCAACCCCAATTCACCCCTCCACTTT.

This clone was detected a few times. V gene TRBV7-2 combines with J gene TRBJ2-5; D is undetermined. This CDR3 region has 13 residues. The V gene lost 5 bases and the J gene lost 3 bases, with 10 bases spanning the gap. CDR1 is SGHTA, CDR2 FQGNSA, per germline. The CDR3 is CASSRIQEETQYF. CDR3 sequence (DNA): TGTGCCAGCAGCCGGATCCAGGAAGAGACCCAGTACTTC.

This chain joins TRBV25-1 and TRBJ2-1; 7 bases line up with TRBD1. This CDR3 spans 14 amino acids. Per the germline V gene, CDR1 is MGHDK and CDR2 is SYGVNS. V dropped 3 bases and J dropped 2; count of bases not matched to a gene: 1. Written as DNA, the CDR3 is TGTGCCAGCAGTGAGGGGACAGCCTACAATGAGCAGTTCTTC. This translates into CASSEGTAYNEQFF.

This clone was seen a handful of times. The genes are TRBV7-9 and TRBJ2-7; a weak D match, TRBD1 (5 bases). Germline CDR1 reads SEHNR; CDR2 reads FQNEAQ (reference sequence). The CDR3 is 15 amino acids. V lost 5 bases to trimming and J lost 2 bases, with 16 bases between them. The CDR3 sequence: CASSRRPDTTYEQYF. The CDR3 DNA follows: TGTGCCAGCAGCCGGCGACCGGACACGACCTACGAGCAGTACTTC.

This clone was found a few times. The rearrangement joins TRBV1 to TRBJ2-5; no DNA check was done on the table's D call, TRBD2. TRBV1 represents a pseudogene. The CDR3 has 16 residues. CDR3 amino acids: CTSSQVRPPHKETQYF. The CDR3 DNA follows: TGCACCAGCAGCCAAGTGCGGCCCCCACACAAAGAGACCCAGTACTTC.

The J gene is TRBJ1-2, the V gene TRBV18, with D perhaps TRBD1 (5 bases). The ends were cut back, 4 bases at V and 5 bases at J, with 14 bases in the middle. The CDR3 is 14 amino acids. Germline loops: CDR1 KGHSH, CDR2 LQKENI. The CDR3 sequence: CASSLGDWTYGYTF. The CDR3, as DNA: TGTGCCAGCTCACTTGGGGACTGGACATATGGCTACACCTTC. Full variable domain (rest looked up from reference TRBV18 and TRBJ1-2): NAGVMQNPRHLVRRRGQEARLRCSPMKGHSHVYWYRQLPEEGLKFMVYLQKENIIDESGMPKERFSAEFPKEGPSILRIQQVVRGDSAAYFCASSLGDWTYGYTFGSGTRLTVV.

V gene TRBV7-9 combines with J gene TRBJ2-3; no clear D. This CDR3 comprises 13 residues. Germline values: CDR1 SEHNR, CDR2 FQNEAQ (reference sequence). Trimming removed 5 bases at V and 2 bases at J, with 8 bases between. CDR3 coding DNA: TGTGCCAGCAGCATGGACGTCACAGATACGCAGTATTTT. This codes for CASSMDVTDTQYF.

The table lists this clone with a few counts. This sample includes further DNA sequences coding for the same CDR3. V and J are TRBV5-1 and TRBJ2-7, with D unresolved. V was clipped by 0 bases and J by 2 bases, with 6 bases between them. CDR3 size: 13 residues. In germline, CDR1 is SGHRS, CDR2 YFSETQ. CDR3: CASSLDSPYEQYF. The CDR3 DNA follows: TGCGCCAGCAGCTTGGACAGTCCCTACGAGCAGTACTTC. The whole variable domain, remainder taken from reference TRBV5-1 and TRBJ2-7, is KAGVTQTPRYLIKTRGQQVTLSCSPISGHRSVSWYQQTPGQGLQFLFEYFSETQRNKGNFPGRFSGRQFSNSRSEMNVSTLELGDSALYLCASSLDSPYEQYFGPGTRLTVT.

This clone has more than one count but fewer than ten. The chain joins TRBV5-4 to TRBJ1-1, with D possibly being TRBD1 (6 bases). CDR1 and CDR2 from the germline V gene are SGHNT and YYREEE (reference sequence). The length of the CDR3 is 16 residues. Trimming left V 1 base short and J 0 bases short, with 13 bases between. This chain's CDR3 is CASSLSPDRLNTEAFF. For the CDR3, the DNA is TGTGCCAGCAGCTTGTCCCCCGACAGGTTGAACACTGAAGCTTTCTTT.

This clone came up once. At one of its ends the junction is not consistent with the germline gene, which may arise from a read error. The chain links TRBV7-2 to TRBJ2-1; D call uncertain. Looked up from germline, CDR1 is SGHTA and CDR2 is FQGNSA. This CDR3 contains 15 residues. CDR3 coding DNA: TGCGCCAGCAGCCACGGGCAAGGAGCCATCAATGAGCAGTTCTTC. Protein product: CASSHGQGAINEQFF.

This chain connects TRBV5-4 to TRBJ2-3; D is uncertain. The CDR3 length is 16 residues. Germline V lookup: CDR1 SGHNT, CDR2 YYREEE (reference sequence). Trimming removed 1 base from V and 0 bases from J, with 12 bases in between. CDR3 loop: CASSLKRSTSTDTQYF. DNA for the CDR3: TGTGCCAGCAGCTTGAAACGGTCTACTAGCACAGATACGCAGTATTTT.

This rearrangement joins TRBV5-8 to TRBJ2-3; D gene unclear. Trimming took 3 bases from V and 0 from J, leaving 11 bases between them. The CDR3 runs 15 residues. From germline, CDR1 is SGHTS and CDR2 YDEGEE. Here the CDR3 reads CASSSRDASTDTQYF. CDR3 DNA: TGTGCCAGCAGCTCTAGAGATGCTAGCACAGATACGCAGTATTTT.

In this sample, this clone turned up a few times. This sample also contains other DNA sequences that code for the same CDR3. This chain links TRBV6-5 with TRBJ2-7, with TRBD1 as a possible D gene (5 bases). The germline gives CDR1 MNHEY, CDR2 SVGAGI. This CDR3 has 14 residues. The V end lost 4 bases, the J end lost 1 base, and 11 bases lay between the germline ends. This CDR3 reads CASSSGLGSYEQYF. The DNA of the CDR3 is TGTGCCAGCAGTTCAGGGTTAGGATCCTACGAGCAGTACTTC.

This clone appeared a few times. The V call is TRBV10-3, the J call TRBJ2-3; D is possibly TRBD2 (5 bases). V gave up 2 bases and J gave up 2 bases, with 8 bases separating them. Germline lookup yields CDR1 ENHRY and CDR2 SYGVKD. The length of the CDR3 is 14 residues. The CDR3 DNA is TGTGCCATCAGTGAGACCGGGGACACAGATACGCAGTATTTT. Translation: CAISETGDTDTQYF.

The gene calls are TRBV9 and TRBJ2-2; 9 bases fit TRBD1. The germline CDR1 and CDR2 sequences are SGDLS and YYNGEE. The CDR3 has 14 amino acids. The ends lost 3 bases at V and 7 bases at J; junction bases unmatched: 4. The CDR3 region is CASSAGQGVGELFF. CDR3 coding DNA: TGTGCCAGCAGCGCGGGACAGGGAGTCGGGGAGCTGTTTTTT.

Details on this clone: The identical CDR3 is also encoded by other nucleotide sequences in the sample. The chain joins TRBV9 to TRBJ1-5; D is unclear. The V and J ends lost 0 bases and 2 bases respectively, with 6 bases between them. Germline V gives CDR1 SGDLS, CDR2 YYNGEE. This CDR3 contains 14 residues. CDR3 in amino acids: CASSVGDRNQPQHF. The DNA of the CDR3 is TGTGCCAGCAGCGTAGGAGATCGCAATCAGCCCCAGCATTTT.

The rearrangement joins TRBV5-4 to TRBJ2-6; D is unresolved. Germline assignment: CDR1 SGHNT and CDR2 YYREEE (reference sequence). The CDR3 is made up of 14 amino acids. The V end lost 1 base, the J end lost 0 bases, and 2 bases lay between the germline ends. As DNA, the CDR3 is TGTGCCAGCAGCTTGCCCTCTGGGGCCAACGTCCTGACTTTC. Translated, it gives CASSLPSGANVLTF.

The chain recombines TRBV11-3 with TRBJ1-1, with 9 bases identical to TRBD1. The CDR3 is 14 residues long. In germline, CDR1 is SGHNT, CDR2 YENEEA. With V trimmed by 5 bases and J by 4 bases, 5 bases remained unmatched. CDR3: CASSRTGAGTEAFF. The CDR3 coding sequence is TGTGCCAGCAGCCGGACAGGGGCTGGCACTGAAGCTTTCTTT.

There are a few counts of this clone. V gene TRBV29-1 combines with J gene TRBJ2-5; 7 positions agree with TRBD1. J gave up 4 bases and V 7 bases, and 6 bases lay outside the gene matches. Looked up from germline, CDR1 is SQVTM and CDR2 is ANQGSEA. The CDR3 sequence is 12 residues long. The CDR3 spells CSGGRQGETQYF. CDR3 in DNA: TGCAGCGGGGGAAGACAGGGAGAGACCCAGTACTTC.

This clone was picked up a small number of times. CDR3 nucleotides: TGCGCCAGCAGCCAAACTTGGCAGGGGGCAGGTCAGCCCCAGCATTTT. This gives the protein CASSQTWQGAGQPQHF. V and J are TRBV4-3 and TRBJ1-5; 8 bases fit TRBD1. The germline V gene encodes CDR1 LGHNA and CDR2 YSLEER. The CDR3 is 16 amino acids. With 2 bases clipped from V and 6 bases from J, the junction kept 9 bases outside the gene matches.

This rearrangement joins TRBV6-6 to TRBJ2-7; D gene ambiguous. The V end lost 3 bases, the J end lost 5 bases, and 5 bases lay between the germline ends. Germline V lookup: CDR1 MNHNY, CDR2 SVGAGI (reference sequence). CDR3 size: 11 residues. CDR3 in DNA: TGTGCCAGCAGTTATCGGGACGAGCAGTACTTC. This codes for CASSYRDEQYF.

V and J are TRBV7-2 and TRBJ2-3, with D unresolved. Germline V gives CDR1 SGHTA, CDR2 FQGNSA. V dropped 2 bases and J dropped 4 bases, with 13 bases sitting between them. This CDR3 has 15 amino acids. CDR3 sequence reads: CASSLMLSIPDTQYF. For the CDR3, the DNA is TGTGCCAGCAGCTTAATGCTTAGCATCCCAGATACGCAGTATTTT.